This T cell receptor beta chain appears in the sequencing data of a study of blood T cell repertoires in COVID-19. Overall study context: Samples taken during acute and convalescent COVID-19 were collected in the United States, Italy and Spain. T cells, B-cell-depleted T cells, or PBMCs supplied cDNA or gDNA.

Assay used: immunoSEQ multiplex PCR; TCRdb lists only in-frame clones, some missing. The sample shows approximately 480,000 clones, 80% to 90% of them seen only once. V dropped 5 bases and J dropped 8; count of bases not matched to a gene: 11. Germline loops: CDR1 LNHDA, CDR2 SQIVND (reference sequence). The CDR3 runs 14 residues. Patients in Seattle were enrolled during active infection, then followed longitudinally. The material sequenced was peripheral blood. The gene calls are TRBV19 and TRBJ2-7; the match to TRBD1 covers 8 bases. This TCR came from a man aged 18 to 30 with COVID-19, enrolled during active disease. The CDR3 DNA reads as TGTGCCAGTAGTCCCCAACAGGGGGTTAAGAAGCAGTACTTC. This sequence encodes CASSPQQGVKKQYF.